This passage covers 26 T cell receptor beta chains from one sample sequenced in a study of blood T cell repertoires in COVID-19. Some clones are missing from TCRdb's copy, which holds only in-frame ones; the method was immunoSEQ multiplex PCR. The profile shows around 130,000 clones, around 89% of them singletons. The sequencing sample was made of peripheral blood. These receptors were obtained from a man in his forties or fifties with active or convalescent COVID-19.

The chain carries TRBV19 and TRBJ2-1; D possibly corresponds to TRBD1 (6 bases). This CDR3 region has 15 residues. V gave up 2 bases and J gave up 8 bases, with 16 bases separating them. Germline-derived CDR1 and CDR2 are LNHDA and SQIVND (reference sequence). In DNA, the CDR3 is TGTGCCAGTAGTATACCAGGGGCATCTTCGGATGAGCAGTTCTTC. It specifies CASSIPGASSDEQFF.

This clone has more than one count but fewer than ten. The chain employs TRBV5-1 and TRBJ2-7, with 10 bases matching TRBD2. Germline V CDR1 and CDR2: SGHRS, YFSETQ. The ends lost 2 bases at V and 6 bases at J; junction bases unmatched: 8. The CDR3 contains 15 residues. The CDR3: CASSFTSGGAAEQYF. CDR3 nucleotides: TGCGCCAGCAGCTTTACCAGCGGGGGGGCGGCCGAGCAGTACTTC.

DNA of the CDR3: TGCGCCAGCAGCTTGGCCGGGACAGGGGGCAGGGGAGAGACCCAGTACTTC. Its translation is CASSLAGTGGRGETQYF. This chain links TRBV5-1 with TRBJ2-5, with 12 bases identical to TRBD1. The CDR3 contains 17 residues. CDR1 and CDR2 from the germline V gene are SGHRS and YFSETQ. V lost 0 bases and J lost 4; bases outside the gene matches: 7.

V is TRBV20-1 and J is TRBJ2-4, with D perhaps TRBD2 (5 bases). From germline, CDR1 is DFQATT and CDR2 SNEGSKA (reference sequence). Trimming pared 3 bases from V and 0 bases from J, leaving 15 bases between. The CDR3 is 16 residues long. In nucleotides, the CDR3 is TGCAGTGCTAGTACCCCTCAAGCGGAAGCCAAAAACATTCAGTACTTC. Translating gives CSASTPQAEAKNIQYF.

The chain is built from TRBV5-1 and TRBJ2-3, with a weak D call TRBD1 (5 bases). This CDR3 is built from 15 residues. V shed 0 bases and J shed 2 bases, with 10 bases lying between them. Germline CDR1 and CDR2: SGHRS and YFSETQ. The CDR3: CASSLDARATDTQYF. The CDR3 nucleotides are TGCGCCAGCAGCTTGGATGCCAGGGCCACAGATACGCAGTATTTT.

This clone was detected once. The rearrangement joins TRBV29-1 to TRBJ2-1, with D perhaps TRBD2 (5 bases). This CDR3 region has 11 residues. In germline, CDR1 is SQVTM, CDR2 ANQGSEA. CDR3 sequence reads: CKGGYANEQFF. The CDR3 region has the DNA TGCAAGGGCGGGTATGCCAATGAGCAGTTCTTC.

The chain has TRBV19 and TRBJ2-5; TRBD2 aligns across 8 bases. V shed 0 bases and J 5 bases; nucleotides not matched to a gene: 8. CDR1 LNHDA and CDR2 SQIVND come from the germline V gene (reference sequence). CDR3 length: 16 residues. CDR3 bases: TGTGCCAGTAGTATAGATCGACTAGCGTTCATCGAGACCCAGTACTTC. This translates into CASSIDRLAFIETQYF.

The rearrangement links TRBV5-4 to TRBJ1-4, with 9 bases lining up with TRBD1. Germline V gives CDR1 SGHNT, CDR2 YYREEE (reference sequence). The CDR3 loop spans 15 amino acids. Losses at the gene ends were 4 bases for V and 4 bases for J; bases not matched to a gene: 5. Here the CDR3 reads CASSVQGADNEKLFF. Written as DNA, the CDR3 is TGTGCCAGCAGCGTACAGGGGGCCGATAATGAAAAACTGTTTTTT.

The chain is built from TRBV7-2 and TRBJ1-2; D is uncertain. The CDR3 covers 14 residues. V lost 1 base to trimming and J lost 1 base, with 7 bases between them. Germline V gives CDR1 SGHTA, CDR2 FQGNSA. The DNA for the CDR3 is TGTGCCAGCAGCTTAGAGAACAGTAACTATGGCTACACCTTC. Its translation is CASSLENSNYGYTF.

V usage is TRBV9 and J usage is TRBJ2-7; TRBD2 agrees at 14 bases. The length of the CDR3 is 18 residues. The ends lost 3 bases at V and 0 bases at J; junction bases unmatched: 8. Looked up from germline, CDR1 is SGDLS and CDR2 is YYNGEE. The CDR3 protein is CASSEGLAGVWGSYEQYF. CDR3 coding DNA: TGTGCCAGCAGCGAGGGACTAGCGGGAGTCTGGGGCTCCTACGAGCAGTACTTC.

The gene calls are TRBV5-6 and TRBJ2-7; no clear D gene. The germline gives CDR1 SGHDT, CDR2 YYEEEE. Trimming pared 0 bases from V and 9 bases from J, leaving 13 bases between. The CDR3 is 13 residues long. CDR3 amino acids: CASSLASTRGQYF. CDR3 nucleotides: TGTGCCAGCAGCTTGGCCTCCACCCGCGGGCAGTACTTC.

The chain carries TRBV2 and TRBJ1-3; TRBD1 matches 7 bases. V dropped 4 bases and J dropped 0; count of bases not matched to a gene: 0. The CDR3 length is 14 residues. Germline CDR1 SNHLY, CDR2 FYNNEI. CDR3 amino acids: CASSAGGSGNTIYF. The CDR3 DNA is TGTGCCAGCAGTGCAGGGGGCTCTGGAAACACCATATATTTT.

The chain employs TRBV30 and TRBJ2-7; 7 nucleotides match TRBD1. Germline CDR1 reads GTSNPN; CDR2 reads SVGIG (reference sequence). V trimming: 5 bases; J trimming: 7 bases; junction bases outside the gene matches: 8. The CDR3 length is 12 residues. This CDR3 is CAWGNRGLEQYF. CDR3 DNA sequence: TGTGCCTGGGGTAACAGGGGCTTGGAGCAGTACTTC.

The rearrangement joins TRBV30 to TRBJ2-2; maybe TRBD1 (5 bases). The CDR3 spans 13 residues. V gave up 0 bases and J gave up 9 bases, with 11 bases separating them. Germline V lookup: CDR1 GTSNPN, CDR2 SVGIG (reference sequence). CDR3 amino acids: CAWSVLGARELFF. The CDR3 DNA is TGTGCCTGGAGTGTACTTGGGGCGCGGGAGCTGTTTTTT.

The CDR3 region is CASSLGSSTRLDTQYF. DNA of the CDR3: TGTGCCAGCAGCTTAGGATCATCAACTAGGCTCGATACGCAGTATTTT. The rearrangement links TRBV11-2 to TRBJ2-3, with a possible D match to TRBD2 (5 bases). Germline-derived CDR1 and CDR2 are SGHAT and FQNNGV. The CDR3 is 16 amino acids. V shed 1 base and J shed 6 bases, with 17 bases lying between them.

CDR3 protein: CASSILTGGSGNTIYF. The CDR3 DNA follows: TGTGCCAGTAGTATCCTAACAGGGGGCAGTGGAAACACCATATATTTT. This chain uses TRBV19 with TRBJ1-3; 9 bases are a match to TRBD1. Trimming at V came to 3 bases and at J to 3 bases, leaving 6 bases not matched to a gene. The germline gives CDR1 LNHDA, CDR2 SQIVND (reference sequence). CDR3 length: 16 amino acids.

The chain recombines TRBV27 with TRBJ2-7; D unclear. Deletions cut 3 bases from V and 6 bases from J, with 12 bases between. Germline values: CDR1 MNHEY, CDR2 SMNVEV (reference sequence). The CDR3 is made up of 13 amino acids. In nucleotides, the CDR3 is TGTGCCAGCAGTTTGACCCCGACACGCGAGCAGTACTTC. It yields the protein CASSLTPTREQYF.

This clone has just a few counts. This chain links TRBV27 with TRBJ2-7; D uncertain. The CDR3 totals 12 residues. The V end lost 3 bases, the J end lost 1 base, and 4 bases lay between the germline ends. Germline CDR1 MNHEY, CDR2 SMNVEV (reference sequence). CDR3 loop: CASSFLSYEQYF. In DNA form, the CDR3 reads TGTGCCAGCAGTTTCCTTTCCTACGAGCAGTACTTC.

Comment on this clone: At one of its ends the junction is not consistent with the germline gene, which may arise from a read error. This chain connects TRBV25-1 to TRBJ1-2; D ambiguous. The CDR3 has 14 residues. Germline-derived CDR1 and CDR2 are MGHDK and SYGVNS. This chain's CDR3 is CASSEALPKYGYTF. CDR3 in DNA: TGTGCCAGCAGTGAAGCTCTGCCTAAGTATGGCTACACCTTC.

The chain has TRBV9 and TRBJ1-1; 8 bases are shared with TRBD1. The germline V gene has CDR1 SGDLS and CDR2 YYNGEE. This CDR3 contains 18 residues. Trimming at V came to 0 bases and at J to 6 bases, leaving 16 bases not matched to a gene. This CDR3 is CASSVALEQGGSSSEAFF. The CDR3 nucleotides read TGTGCCAGCAGCGTAGCACTGGAACAGGGGGGAAGCTCATCTGAAGCTTTCTTT.

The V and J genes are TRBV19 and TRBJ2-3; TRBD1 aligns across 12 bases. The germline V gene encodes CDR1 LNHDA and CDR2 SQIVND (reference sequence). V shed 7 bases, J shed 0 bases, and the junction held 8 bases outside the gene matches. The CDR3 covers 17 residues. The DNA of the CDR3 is TGTGCCAGTAAGAAGGGACAGGGGGCTACTAGCACAGATACGCAGTATTTT. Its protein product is CASKKGQGATSTDTQYF.

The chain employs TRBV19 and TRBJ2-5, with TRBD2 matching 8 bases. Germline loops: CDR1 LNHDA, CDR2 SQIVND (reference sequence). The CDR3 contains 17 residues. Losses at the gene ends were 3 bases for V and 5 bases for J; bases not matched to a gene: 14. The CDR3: CASSMALGGRIGETQYF. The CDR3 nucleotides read TGTGCCAGTAGTATGGCGCTAGGCGGGAGGATAGGCGAGACCCAGTACTTC.

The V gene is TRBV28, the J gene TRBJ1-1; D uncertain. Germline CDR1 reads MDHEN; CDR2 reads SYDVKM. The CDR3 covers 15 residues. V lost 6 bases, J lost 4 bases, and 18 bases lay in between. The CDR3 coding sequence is TGTGCCAGCAGGTCCAGGTGGTTCAAGAGCACTGAAGCTTTCTTT. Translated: CASRSRWFKSTEAFF.

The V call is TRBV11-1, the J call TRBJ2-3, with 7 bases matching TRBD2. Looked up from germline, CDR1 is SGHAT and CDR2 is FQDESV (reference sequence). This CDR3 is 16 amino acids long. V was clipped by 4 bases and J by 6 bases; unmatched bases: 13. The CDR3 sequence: CASSSTRRELSDTQYF. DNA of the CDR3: TGTGCCAGCAGCTCGACGAGGCGGGAGCTTTCCGATACGCAGTATTTT.

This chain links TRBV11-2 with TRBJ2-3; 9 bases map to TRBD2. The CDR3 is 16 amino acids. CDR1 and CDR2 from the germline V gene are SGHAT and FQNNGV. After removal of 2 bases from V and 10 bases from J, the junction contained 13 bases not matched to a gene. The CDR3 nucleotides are TGTGCCAGCAGCTTATTGGGACTAGCTGGTTCGCCACCGCAGTATTTT. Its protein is CASSLLGLAGSPPQYF.

The CDR3 sequence: CASKPGQNTGELFF. In DNA form, the CDR3 reads TGTGCCAGCAAACCGGGACAGAACACCGGGGAGCTGTTTTTT. The chain joins TRBV2 to TRBJ2-2; the D gene is possibly TRBD1 (6 bases). This CDR3 comprises 14 residues. V was clipped by 7 bases and J by 1 base, with 10 bases between them. Germline-derived CDR1 and CDR2 are SNHLY and FYNNEI.